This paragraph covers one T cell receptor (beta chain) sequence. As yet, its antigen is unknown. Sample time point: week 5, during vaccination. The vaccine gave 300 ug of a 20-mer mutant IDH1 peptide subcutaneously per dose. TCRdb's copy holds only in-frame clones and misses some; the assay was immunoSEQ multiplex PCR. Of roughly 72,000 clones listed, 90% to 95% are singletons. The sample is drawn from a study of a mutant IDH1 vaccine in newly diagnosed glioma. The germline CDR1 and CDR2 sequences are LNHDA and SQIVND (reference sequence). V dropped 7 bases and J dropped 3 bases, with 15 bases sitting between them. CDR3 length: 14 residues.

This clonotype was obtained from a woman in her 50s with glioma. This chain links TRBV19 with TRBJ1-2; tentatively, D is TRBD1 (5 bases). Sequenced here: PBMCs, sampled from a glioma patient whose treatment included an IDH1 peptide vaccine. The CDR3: CASTPADTDYGYTF. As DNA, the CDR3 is TGTGCCAGTACCCCCGCGGACACCGACTATGGCTACACCTTC.